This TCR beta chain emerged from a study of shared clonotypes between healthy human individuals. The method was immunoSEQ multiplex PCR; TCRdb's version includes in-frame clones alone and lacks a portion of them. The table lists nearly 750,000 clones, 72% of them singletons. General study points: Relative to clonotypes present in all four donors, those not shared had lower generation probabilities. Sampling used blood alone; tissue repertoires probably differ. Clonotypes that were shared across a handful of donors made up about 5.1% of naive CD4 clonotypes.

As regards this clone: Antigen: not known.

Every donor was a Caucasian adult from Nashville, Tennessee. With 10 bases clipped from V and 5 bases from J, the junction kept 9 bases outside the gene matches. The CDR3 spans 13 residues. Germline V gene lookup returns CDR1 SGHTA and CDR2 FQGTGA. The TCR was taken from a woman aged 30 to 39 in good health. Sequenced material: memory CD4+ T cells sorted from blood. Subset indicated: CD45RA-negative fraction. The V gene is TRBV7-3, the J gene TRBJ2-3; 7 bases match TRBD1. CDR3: CATRQGAIDTQYF. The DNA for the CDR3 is TGTGCCACGCGACAGGGTGCGATAGATACGCAGTATTTT. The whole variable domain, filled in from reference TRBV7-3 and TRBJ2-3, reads GAGVSQTPSNKVTEKGKYVELRCDPISGHTALYWYRQSLGQGPEFLIYFQGTGAADDSGLPNDRFFAVRPEGSVSTLKIQRTERGDSAVYLCATRQGAIDTQYFGPGTRLTVL.